This entry features one T cell receptor (beta chain) sequence. The target antigen is unknown. Sequencing of TCR beta was undertaken in CD8+ and CD4+ T cells derived from blood. RNA, at about 0.45 to 1 ug, was reverse transcribed with random hexamers. TCRdb analysed the immunoSEQ multiplex PCR reads with MiXCR anew, one entry per CDR3 protein. This table holds around 81,000 distinct CDR3 sequences, about 93% found once. The data were obtained in a study of CD8 T cells in Susac syndrome. About the research overall: When their blood was taken, the Susac syndrome patients had either not yet had any therapy, were taking corticosteroids, or were taking intravenous immunoglobulin alone.

From germline, CDR1 is MNHEY and CDR2 SMNVEV (reference sequence). V lost 2 bases and J 0 bases, leaving 5 bases between the germline ends. The CDR3 is 14 amino acids. Study-wide points: It was acknowledged in the study that its TCR sequencing and HLA analysis involved a relatively small number of individuals.

The chain has TRBV27 and TRBJ1-5; D uncertain. This TCR came from a human donor with Susac syndrome. Sequences were obtained from CD8+ T cells from PBMCs. DNA for the CDR3: TGTGCCAGCAGTTTAGGGATTAGCAATCAGCCCCAGCATTTT. Translation: CASSLGISNQPQHF.